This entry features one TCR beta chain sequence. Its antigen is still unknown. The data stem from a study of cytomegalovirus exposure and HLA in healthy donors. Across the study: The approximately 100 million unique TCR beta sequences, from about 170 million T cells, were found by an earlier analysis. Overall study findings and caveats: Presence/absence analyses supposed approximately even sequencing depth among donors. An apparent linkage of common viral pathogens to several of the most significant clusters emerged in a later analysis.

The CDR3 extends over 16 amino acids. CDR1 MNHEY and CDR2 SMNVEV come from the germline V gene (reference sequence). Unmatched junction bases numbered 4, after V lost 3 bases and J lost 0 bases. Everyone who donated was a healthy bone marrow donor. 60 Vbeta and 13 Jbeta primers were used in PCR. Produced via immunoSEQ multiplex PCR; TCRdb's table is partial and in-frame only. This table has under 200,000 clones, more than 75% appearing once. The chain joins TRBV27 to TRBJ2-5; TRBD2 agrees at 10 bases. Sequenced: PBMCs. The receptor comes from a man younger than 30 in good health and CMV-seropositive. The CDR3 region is CASSFELAGDQETQYF. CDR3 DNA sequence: TGTGCCAGCAGTTTTGAGCTAGCGGGAGACCAAGAGACCCAGTACTTC.